This T cell receptor beta chain originates from a study of CD4 T cells in relation to SARS-CoV-2 and coronaviruses. Study-wide results and limits: Each donor contributed either pre-pandemic or post-infection samples, not both. No crossreactivity against non-spike viral proteins was tested here.

Before the COVID-19 pandemic, during about 2011-2019, CD4+ T cells were taken from unexposed donors. Naive and memory CD4+ T cells came from enriched cryopreserved PBMCs. Comment on this clone: Its matching antigen is unknown.

V lost 5 bases and J lost 2, with 14 bases in between. The CDR3 is 15 residues long. CDR1 and CDR2 from the germline V gene are SGHAT and FQNNGV. Naive and memory CD4+ T cell DNA was deep-sequenced without culture. Produced via immunoSEQ multiplex PCR; TCRdb's table is partial and in-frame only. The sample consists of some 70,000 clones, approximately 93% of them appearing once. Sequencing was performed on naive CD4+ T cells from PBMCs. Indicated subset: naive CD4+ T cells isolated by negative enrichment. The TCR was taken from a human donor in good health. The rearrangement links TRBV11-2 to TRBJ2-3; D may be TRBD1 or TRBD2 (5 bases each). The CDR3 region has the DNA TGTGCCAGCAGCCCAACCCTCGGGACCACAGATACGCAGTATTTT. This gives the protein CASSPTLGTTDTQYF.